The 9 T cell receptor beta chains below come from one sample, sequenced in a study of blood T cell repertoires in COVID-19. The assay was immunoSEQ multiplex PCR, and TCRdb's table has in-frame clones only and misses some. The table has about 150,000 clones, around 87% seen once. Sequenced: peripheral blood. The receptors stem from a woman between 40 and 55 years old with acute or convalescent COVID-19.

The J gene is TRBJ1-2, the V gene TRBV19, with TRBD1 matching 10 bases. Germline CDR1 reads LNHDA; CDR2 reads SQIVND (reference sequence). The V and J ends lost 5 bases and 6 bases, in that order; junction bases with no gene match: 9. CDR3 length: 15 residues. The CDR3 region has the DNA TGTGCCAGTAGTCAGGACAGGGGGATCGGCGATGGCTACACCTTC. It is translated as CASSQDRGIGDGYTF.

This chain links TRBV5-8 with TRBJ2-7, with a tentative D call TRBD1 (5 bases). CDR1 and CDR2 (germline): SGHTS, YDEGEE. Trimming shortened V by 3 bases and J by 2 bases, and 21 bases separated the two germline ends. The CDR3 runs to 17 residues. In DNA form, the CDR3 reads TGTGCCAGCAGCTCTTCAAATTTCGTCAGGGTTACCTACGAGCAGTACTTC. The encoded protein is CASSSSNFVRVTYEQYF.

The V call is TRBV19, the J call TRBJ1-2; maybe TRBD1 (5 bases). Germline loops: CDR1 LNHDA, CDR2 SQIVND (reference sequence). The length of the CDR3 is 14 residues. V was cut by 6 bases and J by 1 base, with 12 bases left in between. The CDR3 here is CASSRQPRNYGYTF. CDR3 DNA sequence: TGTGCCAGTAGCCGACAGCCGCGTAACTATGGCTACACCTTC.

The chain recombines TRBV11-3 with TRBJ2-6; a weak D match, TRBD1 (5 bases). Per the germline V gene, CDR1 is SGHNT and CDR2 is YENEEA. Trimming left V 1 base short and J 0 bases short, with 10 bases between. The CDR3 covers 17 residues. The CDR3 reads CASSLGGGRSGANVLTF. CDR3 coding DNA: TGTGCCAGCAGCTTAGGGGGCGGCCGCTCTGGGGCCAACGTCCTGACTTTC.

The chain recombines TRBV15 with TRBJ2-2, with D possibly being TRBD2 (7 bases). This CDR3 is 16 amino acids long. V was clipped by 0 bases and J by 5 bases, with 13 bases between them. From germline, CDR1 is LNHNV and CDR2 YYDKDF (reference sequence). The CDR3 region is CATSRDGGAFTGELFF. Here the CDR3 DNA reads TGTGCCACCAGCAGAGATGGGGGGGCGTTTACCGGGGAGCTGTTTTTT.

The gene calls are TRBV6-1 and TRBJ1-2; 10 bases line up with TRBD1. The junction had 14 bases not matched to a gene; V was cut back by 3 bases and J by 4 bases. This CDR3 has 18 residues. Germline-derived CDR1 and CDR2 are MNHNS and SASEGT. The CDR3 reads CASSDLLGRQGAFYGYTF. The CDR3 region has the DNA TGTGCCAGCAGTGACCTTTTGGGGAGACAGGGGGCTTTCTATGGCTACACCTTC.

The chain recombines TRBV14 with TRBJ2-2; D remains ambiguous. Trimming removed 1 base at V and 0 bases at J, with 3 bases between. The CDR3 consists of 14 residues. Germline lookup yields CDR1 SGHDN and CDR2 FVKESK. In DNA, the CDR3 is TGTGCCAGCAGCCAAGCAACGAACACCGGGGAGCTGTTTTTT. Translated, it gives CASSQATNTGELFF.

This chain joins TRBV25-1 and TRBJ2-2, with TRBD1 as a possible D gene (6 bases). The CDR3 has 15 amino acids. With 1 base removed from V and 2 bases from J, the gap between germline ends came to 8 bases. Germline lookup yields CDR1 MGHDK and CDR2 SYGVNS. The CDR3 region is CASSESGHNTGELFF. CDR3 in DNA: TGTGCCAGCAGTGAATCGGGACACAACACCGGGGAGCTGTTTTTT.

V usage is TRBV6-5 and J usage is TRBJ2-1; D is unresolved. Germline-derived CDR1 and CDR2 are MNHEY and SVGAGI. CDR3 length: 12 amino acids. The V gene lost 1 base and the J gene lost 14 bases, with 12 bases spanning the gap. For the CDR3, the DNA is TGTGCCAGCAGTTACTGGCCAGGCGAGAAGTTCTTC. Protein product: CASSYWPGEKFF.